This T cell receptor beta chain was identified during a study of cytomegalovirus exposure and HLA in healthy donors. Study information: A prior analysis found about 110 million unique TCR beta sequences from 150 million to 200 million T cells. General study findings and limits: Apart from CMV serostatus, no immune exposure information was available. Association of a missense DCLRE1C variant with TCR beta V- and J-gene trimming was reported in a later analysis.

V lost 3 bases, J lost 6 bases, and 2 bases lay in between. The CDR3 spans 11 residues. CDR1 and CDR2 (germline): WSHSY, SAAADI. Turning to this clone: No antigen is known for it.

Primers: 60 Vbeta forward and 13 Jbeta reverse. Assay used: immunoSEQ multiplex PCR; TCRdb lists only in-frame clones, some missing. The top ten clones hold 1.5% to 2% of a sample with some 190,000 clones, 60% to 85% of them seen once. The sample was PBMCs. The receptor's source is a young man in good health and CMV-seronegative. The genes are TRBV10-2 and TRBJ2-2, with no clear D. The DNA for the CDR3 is TGCGCCAGCAGTGACGCCGGGGAGCTGTTTTTT. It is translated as CASSDAGELFF.